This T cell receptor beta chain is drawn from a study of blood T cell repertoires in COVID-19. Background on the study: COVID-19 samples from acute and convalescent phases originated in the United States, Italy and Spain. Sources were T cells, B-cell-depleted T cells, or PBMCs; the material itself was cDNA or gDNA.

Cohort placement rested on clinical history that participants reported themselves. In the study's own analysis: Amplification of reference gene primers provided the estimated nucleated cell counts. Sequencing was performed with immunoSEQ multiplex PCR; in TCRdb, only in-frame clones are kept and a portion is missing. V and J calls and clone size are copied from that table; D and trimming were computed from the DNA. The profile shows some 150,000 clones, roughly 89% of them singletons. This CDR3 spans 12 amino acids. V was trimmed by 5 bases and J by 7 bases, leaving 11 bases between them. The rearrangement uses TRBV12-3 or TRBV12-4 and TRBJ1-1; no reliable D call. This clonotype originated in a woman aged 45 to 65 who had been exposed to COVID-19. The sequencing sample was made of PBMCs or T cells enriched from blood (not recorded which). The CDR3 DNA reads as TGTGCCAGCAGTACTCTCCGGGGTGAAGCTTTCTTT. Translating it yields CASSTLRGEAFF.